These 5 T cell receptor beta chains were sequenced from one sample in a study of cytomegalovirus exposure and HLA in healthy donors. In the PCR, 60 Vbeta and 13 Jbeta primers were used. This table comes from immunoSEQ multiplex PCR, and its TCRdb copy is limited to in-frame clones, with some not included. In the table there are under 250,000 clones, around 80% of which are singletons. Sample: PBMCs. These receptors all come from a boy younger than 18 in good health and CMV-seronegative.

The chain has TRBV6-6 and TRBJ2-5; possibly TRBD1 for D (7 bases). The assigned J gene may be wrong: the sequence end matches TRBJ2-7 better. Germline lookup yields CDR1 MNHNY and CDR2 SVGAGI (reference sequence). The CDR3 sequence is 12 residues long. As DNA, the CDR3 is TGTGCCAGCGGAGGGGGCATCGGCGAGCAGTACTTC. Amino acids: CASGGGIGEQYF.

This clone was seen once. This chain connects TRBV5-1 to TRBJ2-7; perhaps TRBD1 as D (6 bases). Germline CDR1 reads SGHRS; CDR2 reads YFSETQ. The CDR3 totals 13 residues. Trimming took off 2 bases at V and 7 bases at J, with 13 bases between the two ends. DNA for the CDR3: TGCGCCAGCAGCTTCTCCTCTGACAGGGAGCAGTACTTC. Its protein is CASSFSSDREQYF. The variable domain in full, with the rest retrieved from reference TRBV5-1 and TRBJ2-7, is KAGVTQTPRYLIKTRGQQVTLSCSPISGHRSVSWYQQTPGQGLQFLFEYFSETQRNKGNFPGRFSGRQFSNSRSEMNVSTLELGDSALYLCASSFSSDREQYFGPGTRLTVT.

Only a few counts were recorded for this clone. The V gene is TRBV7-9, the J gene TRBJ2-7, with D perhaps TRBD1 (6 bases). Germline values: CDR1 SEHNR, CDR2 FQNEAQ (reference sequence). Trimming cost V 5 bases and J 9 bases, with 17 bases left between them. The CDR3 has 13 amino acids. This chain's CDR3 is CASSQGQLSTQYF. CDR3 DNA sequence: TGTGCCAGCAGCCAAGGACAGCTCTCGACGCAGTACTTC.

The chain combines TRBV18 with TRBJ1-1; 10 bases align to TRBD1. The CDR3 runs 16 residues. With V trimmed by 4 bases and J by 1 base, 6 bases remained unmatched. Germline V CDR1 and CDR2: KGHSH, LQKENI. Here the CDR3 reads CASSHRTGGGNTEAFF. The DNA for the CDR3 is TGTGCCAGCTCACACAGGACAGGGGGAGGGAACACTGAAGCTTTCTTT.

The rearrangement links TRBV4-1 to TRBJ1-2, with D perhaps matching TRBD1 (5 bases). V lost 3 bases to trimming and J lost 5 bases, with 19 bases between them. The germline gives CDR1 MGHRA, CDR2 YSYEKL. The CDR3 length is 16 residues. The CDR3 region has the DNA TGCGCCAGCAGCCAGGCGGTGGGGCAAGACCTGTATGGCTACACCTTC. It specifies CASSQAVGQDLYGYTF.